A single sample is the source of the 3 T cell receptor beta chains below, sequenced in a study of regulatory T cells in long-lasting Graves disease. Building of the TCR beta libraries involved iRepertoire HTBI primers and Arm-PCR of CDR3 regions. TCRdb re-called the multiplex PCR reads through MiXCR, storing one row per CDR3 protein. The data show some 220,000 distinct CDR3 sequences, roughly 19% seen once. Described time point: newly diagnosed GD, antithyroid drugs for less than 3 months. Following extraction of RNA from PBMCs, that RNA was used to make the TCR library. This sample also belongs to another study, concerning T cells in Graves' hyperthyroidism and ophthalmopathy.

The specimen was peripheral blood mononuclear cells (PBMCs), collected at new diagnosis, from a patient treated with antithyroid drugs. These receptor sequences come from a woman aged 25 to 39 with Graves disease.

Many counts were recorded for this clonotype. This chain links TRBV3-1 with TRBJ2-7; a possible D gene is TRBD1 (6 bases). Trimming pared 0 bases from V and 2 bases from J, leaving 14 bases between. This CDR3 is built from 16 residues. Per the germline V gene, CDR1 is LGHDT and CDR2 is YNNKEL (reference sequence). CDR3 region: CASSQDGIGQPYEQYF. The CDR3 DNA sequence: TGTGCCAGCAGCCAAGATGGGATAGGACAGCCCTACGAGCAGTACTTC.

This clonotype came up a few times. This chain joins TRBV27 and TRBJ1-6; no firm D call. The CDR3 extends over 11 amino acids. CDR1 and CDR2 from the germline V gene are MNHEY and SMNVEV (reference sequence). V shed 9 bases and J shed 6 bases, with 6 bases lying between them. The DNA for the CDR3 is TGTGCCAGTCGGGGTAATTCACCCCTCCACTTT. Amino acids: CASRGNSPLHF.

In this sample, this clonotype turned up many times. The V and J genes are TRBV6-1 and TRBJ1-4; 8 bases map to TRBD1. Germline assignment: CDR1 MNHNS and CDR2 SASEGT. The ends lost 4 bases at V and 8 bases at J; junction bases unmatched: 15. The CDR3 runs to 17 residues. The CDR3 loop is CASSAWAGGGDWEKLFF. The CDR3 DNA reads TGTGCCAGCAGTGCTTGGGCAGGGGGCGGAGATTGGGAAAAACTGTTTTTT.